The 17 T cell receptor beta chains listed next were all sequenced from one sample in a study of cytomegalovirus exposure and HLA in healthy donors. Use of 60 Vbeta and 13 Jbeta primers characterized the PCR. Clones were sequenced by immunoSEQ multiplex PCR, and TCRdb holds only the in-frame ones, with some missing. The profile shows approximately 150,000 clones, around 79% of them singletons. Specimen: PBMCs. The receptors come from a man aged 35-49 years in good health and CMV-seronegative.

CDR3 in DNA: TGTGCCAGCAGCCAAGATTTAGCGTCCTACGAGCAGTACTTC. Its translation: CASSQDLASYEQYF. The chain employs TRBV14 and TRBJ2-7; tentatively, D is TRBD2 (5 bases). Between the trimmed V and J ends, which lost 0 bases and 1 base, there was a span of 7 bases. CDR1 is SGHDN, CDR2 FVKESK, per germline. This CDR3 contains 14 residues.

This chain connects TRBV28 to TRBJ1-5, with a possible D match to TRBD1 (5 bases). CDR1 and CDR2 from the germline V gene are MDHEN and SYDVKM. CDR3 length equals 17 residues. V was trimmed by 7 bases and J by 2 bases, leaving 21 bases between them. The CDR3 protein is CASIPVGGTFRNQPQHF. The CDR3 DNA sequence: TGTGCCAGCATACCTGTCGGGGGGACGTTCCGCAATCAGCCCCAGCATTTT.

V and J are TRBV7-8 and TRBJ2-2; 10 nucleotides match TRBD2. Germline CDR1 SGHVS, CDR2 FQNEAQ. V gave up 0 bases and J gave up 4 bases; unmatched junction bases: 5. The CDR3 is 17 residues long. In nucleotides, the CDR3 is TGTGCCAGCAGCTTAGCCCTAGCGGGGGTTGCCACCGGGGAGCTGTTTTTT. Its translation: CASSLALAGVATGELFF.

In this sample, this clone turned up a few times. The V and J genes are TRBV5-1 and TRBJ1-2; tentatively, D is TRBD1 (6 bases). V dropped 4 bases and J dropped 12 bases, with 16 bases sitting between them. The CDR3 contains 12 residues. In germline, CDR1 is SGHRS, CDR2 YFSETQ. The DNA for the CDR3 is TGCGCCAGCAGCACCCGAACCGGGACAAACACCTTC. Encoded protein: CASSTRTGTNTF.

The chain carries TRBV6-5 and TRBJ2-5; 8 positions match TRBD2. Trimming cost V 2 bases and J 5 bases; bases outside gene matches: 7. This CDR3 spans 15 amino acids. Germline CDR1 reads MNHEY; CDR2 reads SVGAGI. Written as DNA, the CDR3 is TGTGCCAGCAGTTACCACGGGGGGGCCCTGGAGACCCAGTACTTC. The encoded protein is CASSYHGGALETQYF.

In its sample, this clone was seen a few times. The CDR3 loop is CASSPRGGRAFSGANVLTF. CDR3 DNA: TGTGCCAGCAGCCCACGGGGTGGAAGGGCTTTCTCTGGGGCCAACGTCCTGACTTTC. The rearrangement joins TRBV5-6 to TRBJ2-6; D might be TRBD2 (5 bases). V dropped 4 bases and J dropped 0 bases, with 20 bases sitting between them. The germline gives CDR1 SGHDT, CDR2 YYEEEE. The CDR3 contains 19 residues.

This sequence joins TRBV19 and TRBJ2-6; D is perhaps TRBD1 (6 bases). The V gene lost 4 bases and the J gene lost 2 bases, with 12 bases spanning the gap. Germline V gene data show CDR1 as LNHDA and CDR2 as SQIVND (reference sequence). The length of the CDR3 is 16 residues. CDR3 in amino acids: CASSSTGLAGANVLTF. The CDR3, as DNA: TGTGCCAGTAGTAGTACAGGGTTGGCTGGGGCCAACGTCCTGACTTTC.

The chain employs TRBV19 and TRBJ1-1; D call uncertain. Germline-derived CDR1 and CDR2 are LNHDA and SQIVND (reference sequence). CDR3 length: 13 amino acids. V gave up 7 bases and J gave up 0 bases, with 9 bases separating them. CDR3 nucleotide sequence: TGTGCCAGTACTCAGTTCATGAACACTGAAGCTTTCTTT. Protein: CASTQFMNTEAFF.

The rearrangement links TRBV7-9 to TRBJ1-1; possible D gene TRBD1, 5 bases. Germline CDR1 SEHNR, CDR2 FQNEAQ (reference sequence). This CDR3 contains 11 residues. Trimming cost V 5 bases and J 5 bases, with 6 bases left between them. CDR3: CASSQGTEAFF. DNA of the CDR3: TGTGCCAGCAGCCAGGGAACTGAAGCTTTCTTT.

The DNA for the CDR3 is TGTGCCAGCAGTTCCGTACAGGGGAGGTCTGGAAACACCATATATTTT. Its translation: CASSSVQGRSGNTIYF. V and J are TRBV6-6 and TRBJ1-3; 7 bases are a match to TRBD1. Germline values: CDR1 MNHNY, CDR2 SVGAGI (reference sequence). The CDR3 totals 16 residues. The V and J ends lost 4 bases and 1 base, in that order; junction bases with no gene match: 7.

This clone was detected a few times. V gene TRBV7-8 combines with J gene TRBJ1-1; tentative D call: TRBD1 (5 bases). The V end was cut by 1 base, the J end by 7 bases, with 10 bases between. The CDR3 extends over 13 amino acids. Germline V CDR1 and CDR2: SGHVS, FQNEAQ. The CDR3 loop is CASSLEPGGEAFF. The CDR3, as DNA: TGTGCCAGCAGCTTAGAGCCCGGGGGTGAAGCTTTCTTT.

On this clone itself: The same CDR3 is also encoded by other DNA sequences in this sample. The rearrangement joins TRBV18 to TRBJ2-3; D is uncertain. CDR1 and CDR2 (germline): KGHSH, LQKENI. V dropped 0 bases and J dropped 6 bases, with 7 bases sitting between them. The CDR3 spans 13 residues. The CDR3 coding sequence is TGTGCCAGCTCACCACCACGAGCCGATACGCAGTATTTT. Protein sequence: CASSPPRADTQYF.

The V call is TRBV7-9, the J call TRBJ1-4; D is perhaps TRBD1 (5 bases). The CDR3 contains 15 residues. Trimming cost V 6 bases and J 4 bases, with 15 bases left between them. Germline CDR1 reads SEHNR; CDR2 reads FQNEAQ (reference sequence). This CDR3 is CASRPAGGGNEKLFF. CDR3 DNA: TGTGCCAGCAGACCAGCCGGGGGGGGTAATGAAAAACTGTTTTTT.

In this sample, this clone turned up once. V is TRBV6-5 and J is TRBJ2-5, with TRBD2 identical over 7 bases. The J call is in doubt because the DNA end fits TRBJ2-7 better. The length of the CDR3 is 15 residues. Looked up from germline, CDR1 is MNHEY and CDR2 is SVGAGI. The CDR3 reads CASSYLGGGLGEQYF. In nucleotides, the CDR3 is TGTGCCAGCAGTTACCTGGGGGGGGGTCTTGGCGAGCAGTACTTC.

This chain links TRBV4-2 with TRBJ2-5, with 12 bases that match TRBD2. The germline gives CDR1 LGHNA, CDR2 YNFKEQ. J was trimmed by 1 base and V by 5 bases; bases with no gene match: 5. This CDR3 is 16 amino acids long. CDR3 in amino acids: CASSATSGGIQETQYF. The CDR3 nucleotides are TGTGCCAGCAGCGCGACTAGCGGGGGTATCCAAGAGACCCAGTACTTC.

The V and J genes are TRBV30 and TRBJ1-1; no reliable D call. CDR3 length: 13 amino acids. V lost 0 bases and J lost 0, with 5 bases in between. CDR1 is GTSNPN and CDR2 is SVGIG in the germline V gene (reference sequence). This chain's CDR3 is CAWSVGLNTEAFF. The CDR3 bases are TGTGCCTGGAGTGTGGGCCTGAACACTGAAGCTTTCTTT.

This clone was seen once. This chain uses TRBV7-9 with TRBJ2-7; 8 positions agree with TRBD2. The germline CDR1 and CDR2 sequences are SEHNR and FQNEAQ (reference sequence). The ends lost 10 bases at V and 2 bases at J; junction bases unmatched: 4. The CDR3 runs 12 residues. The CDR3 here is CAIRRGAYEQYF. The CDR3 DNA reads TGTGCCATTCGGCGGGGGGCCTACGAGCAGTACTTC.